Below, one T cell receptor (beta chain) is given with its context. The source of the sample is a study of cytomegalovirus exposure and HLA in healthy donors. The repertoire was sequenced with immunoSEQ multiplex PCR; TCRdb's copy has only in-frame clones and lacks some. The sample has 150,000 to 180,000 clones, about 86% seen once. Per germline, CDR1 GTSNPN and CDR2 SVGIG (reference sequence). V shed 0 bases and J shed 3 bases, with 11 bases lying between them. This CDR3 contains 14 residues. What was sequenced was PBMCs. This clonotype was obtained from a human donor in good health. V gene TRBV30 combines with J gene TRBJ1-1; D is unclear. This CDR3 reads CAWSVWQRDTEAFF. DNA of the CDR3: TGTGCCTGGAGTGTATGGCAGAGGGACACTGAAGCTTTCTTT. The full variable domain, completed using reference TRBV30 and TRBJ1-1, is SQTIHQWPATLVQPVGSPLSLECTVEGTSNPNLYWYRQAAGRGLQLLFYSVGIGQISSEVPQNLSASRPQDRQFILSSKKLLLSDSGFYLCAWSVWQRDTEAFFGQGTRLTVV.